This TCR beta chain stems from a study of multiple sclerosis patients with progressive multifocal leukoencephalopathy. Study-wide results and caveats: Expanded clones at PML onset predated and persisted through natalizumab therapy. In most PML patients, TRB repertoires appeared less diverse by entropy.

Time point reported: time of PML onset. PML was diagnosed clinically and by MRI, then confirmed by JC virus DNA in cerebrospinal fluid. Every listed patient previously received interferon beta; all PML patients were women. Per germline, CDR1 LNHDA and CDR2 SQIVND (reference sequence). Trimming took off 3 bases at V and 1 base at J, with 6 bases between the two ends. The CDR3 spans 13 residues. Sequencing was performed with immunoSEQ multiplex PCR; in TCRdb, only in-frame clones are kept and a portion is missing. Among more than 30,000 clones listed, roughly 87% were seen once. Of note for this clone: What it recognizes is unknown.

The V call is TRBV19, the J call TRBJ1-2; possible D gene TRBD1, 5 bases. This clonotype originated in a woman aged 40 to 50 with progressive multifocal leukoencephalopathy. The material was PBMCs, obtained from a patient treated with natalizumab. CDR3 sequence: CASSMGGNYGYTF. DNA for the CDR3: TGTGCCAGTAGTATGGGGGGTAACTATGGCTACACCTTC.